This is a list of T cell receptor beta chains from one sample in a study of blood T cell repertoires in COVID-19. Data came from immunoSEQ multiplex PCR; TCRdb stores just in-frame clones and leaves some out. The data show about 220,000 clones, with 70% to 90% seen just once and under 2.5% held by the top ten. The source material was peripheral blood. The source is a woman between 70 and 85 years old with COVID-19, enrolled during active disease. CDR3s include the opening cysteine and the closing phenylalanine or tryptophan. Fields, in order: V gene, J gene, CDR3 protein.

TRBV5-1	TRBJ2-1	CASSLLIGGAFNEQFF
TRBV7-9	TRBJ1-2	CASSLAIGTFGYTF
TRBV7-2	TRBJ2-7	CASRATGLGEQYF
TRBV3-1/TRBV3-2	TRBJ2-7	CASSQGPPAGAASYEQYF
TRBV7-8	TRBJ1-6	CASSQGSSYNSPLHF
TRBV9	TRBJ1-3	CASSAPGQGASGNTIYF
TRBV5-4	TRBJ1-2	CASSFLGFQGAGGYTF
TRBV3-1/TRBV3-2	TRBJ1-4	CASSPRDRDEKLFF
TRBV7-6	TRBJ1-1	CASRLHGAVDTEAFF
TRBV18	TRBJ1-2	CASSPPIAGGVEGYTF
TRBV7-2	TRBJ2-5	CASSLGAGFSGGAKETQYF
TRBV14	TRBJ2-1	CASSPRTSGINEQFF
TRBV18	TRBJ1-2	CASSQDKNYGYTF
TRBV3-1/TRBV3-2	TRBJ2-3	CASSPERTDTQYF